This TCR beta chain was sequenced in a study of identical twins. As for this clonotype: A read error may account for a junction end that differs from germline.

From the 5' RACE reads, TCRdb called clonotypes with MiXCR, one entry per CDR3 protein. The table records 300,000 to 400,000 distinct CDR3 sequences, approximately 13% of them present only once. CDR3 length: 19 residues. Per the germline V gene, CDR1 is LGHDT and CDR2 is YNNKEL (reference sequence). These same data were also listed under a study on yellow fever vaccine responses in identical twins.

This clonotype originated in a woman between 18 and 29 years old in good health. The sample was CD8+ T cells sorted from blood. This sequence joins TRBV3-1 and TRBJ2-5; D possibly corresponds to TRBD2 (6 bases). The CDR3 DNA follows: TGTGCCTGCAGCCAAGGTGACAGATCGCTCCCCCGGGGGCAAGAGACCCAGTACTTC. As protein: CACSQGDRSLPRGQETQYF.